Shown below are 2 T cell receptor beta chains from a single sample sequenced in a study of pediatric ulcerative colitis. Produced via immunoSEQ multiplex PCR; TCRdb's table is partial and in-frame only. Found here are fewer than 30,000 clones, 65% to 80% of them singletons; the top ten hold around 7.8%. During colonoscopy, one to two rectal pinch biopsies were collected. Sequencing was done on a sample of gut tissue. Receptors originate from a boy younger than 18 with severe ulcerative colitis.

The rearrangement uses TRBV15 and TRBJ2-7; 11 nucleotides match TRBD2. CDR1 is LNHNV and CDR2 is YYDKDF in the germline V gene (reference sequence). V shed 8 bases and J 0 bases; nucleotides not matched to a gene: 3. This CDR3 is 14 amino acids long. The DNA for the CDR3 is TGTGCCACCGGGACTAGCGGACTCTCCTACGAGCAGTACTTC. As protein: CATGTSGLSYEQYF. The full variable domain, in which reference TRBV15 and TRBJ2-7 provide the parts outside the CDR3, is DAMVIQNPRYQVTQFGKPVTLSCSQTLNHNVMYWYQQKSSQAPKLLFHYYDKDFNNEADTPDNFQSRRPNTSFCFLDIRSPGLGDTAMYLCATGTSGLSYEQYFGPGTRLTVT.

The chain links TRBV4-1 to TRBJ2-2; TRBD1 matches 9 bases. J gave up 7 bases and V 5 bases, and 8 bases lay outside the gene matches. CDR1 and CDR2 (germline): MGHRA, YSYEKL. The CDR3 consists of 15 residues. The CDR3 DNA reads TGCGCCAGCAGCATCACAGGGGGCGTTTTCGGGGAGCTGTTTTTT. It translates to CASSITGGVFGELFF.